The entry that follows covers one TCR beta chain sequence. Its antigen is currently unknown. The source of the sample is a study of CD8 T cells in ankylosing spondylitis. Study-level findings and limits: Some of these motif variants have turned up before, in reports on reactive arthritis synovial fluid and blood. Typical of ankylosing spondylitis blood, it appeared, was a TCR beta motif of under 10 highly homologous variants. As reported, disease-linked clones showed significant enrichment in matched ankylosing spondylitis synovial fluid.

TCRdb reprocessed the 5' RACE reads with MiXCR, giving one entry per CDR3 protein. The sample lists roughly 700,000 distinct CDR3 sequences; 15% to 20% were seen once. This CDR3 has 17 residues. CDR1 and CDR2 from the germline V gene are MGHDK and SYGVNS. The V and J ends lost 2 bases and 8 bases, in that order; junction bases with no gene match: 13. The sample comprised blood, either unsorted or a sorted T cell fraction (not recorded which). The receptor was isolated from a male donor with ankylosing spondylitis. This chain uses TRBV25-1 with TRBJ1-2, with 11 bases lining up with TRBD1. The CDR3 protein is CASSELVGWGQGEGYTF. The DNA of the CDR3 is TGTGCCAGCAGTGAACTAGTAGGATGGGGACAGGGGGAAGGCTACACCTTC.